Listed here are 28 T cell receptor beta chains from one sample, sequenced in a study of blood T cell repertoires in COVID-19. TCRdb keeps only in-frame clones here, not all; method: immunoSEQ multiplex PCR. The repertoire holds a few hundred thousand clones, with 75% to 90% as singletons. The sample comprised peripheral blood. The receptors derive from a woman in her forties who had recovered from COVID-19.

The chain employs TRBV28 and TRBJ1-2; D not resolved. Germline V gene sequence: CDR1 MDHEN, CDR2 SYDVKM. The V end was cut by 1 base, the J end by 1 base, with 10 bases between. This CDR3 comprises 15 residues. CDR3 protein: CASSLSTLVNYGYTF. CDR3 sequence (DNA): TGTGCCAGCAGTTTATCGACACTAGTTAACTATGGCTACACCTTC.

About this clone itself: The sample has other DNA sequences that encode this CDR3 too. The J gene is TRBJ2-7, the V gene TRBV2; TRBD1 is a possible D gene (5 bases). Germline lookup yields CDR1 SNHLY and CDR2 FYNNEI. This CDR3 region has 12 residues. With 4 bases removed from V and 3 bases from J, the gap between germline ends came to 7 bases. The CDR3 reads CASSGQGYEQYF. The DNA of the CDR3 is TGTGCCAGCAGTGGGCAGGGCTACGAGCAGTACTTC.

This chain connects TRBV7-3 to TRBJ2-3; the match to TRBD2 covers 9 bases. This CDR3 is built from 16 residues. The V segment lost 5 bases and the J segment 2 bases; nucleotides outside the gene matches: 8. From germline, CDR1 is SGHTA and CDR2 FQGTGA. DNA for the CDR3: TGTGCCAGCAGCACCTTTAGCGGGGGTAACACAGATACGCAGTATTTT. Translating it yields CASSTFSGGNTDTQYF.

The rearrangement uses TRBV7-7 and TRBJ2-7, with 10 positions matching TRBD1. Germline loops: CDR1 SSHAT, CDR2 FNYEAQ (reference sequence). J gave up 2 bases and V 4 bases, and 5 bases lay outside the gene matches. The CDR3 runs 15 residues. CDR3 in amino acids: CASSYWTGGAYEQYF. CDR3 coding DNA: TGTGCCAGCAGCTACTGGACAGGGGGTGCCTACGAGCAGTACTTC. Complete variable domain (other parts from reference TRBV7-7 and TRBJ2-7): GAGVSQSPRYKVTKRGQDVTLRCDPISSHATLYWYQQALGQGPEFLTYFNYEAQPDKSGLPSDRFSAERPEGSISTLTIQRTEQRDSAMYRCASSYWTGGAYEQYFGPGTRLTVT.

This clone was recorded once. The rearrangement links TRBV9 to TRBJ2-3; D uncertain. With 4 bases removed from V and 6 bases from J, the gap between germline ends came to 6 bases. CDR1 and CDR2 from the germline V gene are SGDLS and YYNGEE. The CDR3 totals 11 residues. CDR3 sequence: CASSLGDTQYF. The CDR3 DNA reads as TGTGCCAGCAGCCTCGGGGATACGCAGTATTTT. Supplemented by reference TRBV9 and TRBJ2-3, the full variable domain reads DSGVTQTPKHLITATGQRVTLRCSPRSGDLSVYWYQQSLDQGLQFLIQYYNGEERAKGNILERFSAQQFPDLHSELNLSSLELGDSALYFCASSLGDTQYFGPGTRLTVL.

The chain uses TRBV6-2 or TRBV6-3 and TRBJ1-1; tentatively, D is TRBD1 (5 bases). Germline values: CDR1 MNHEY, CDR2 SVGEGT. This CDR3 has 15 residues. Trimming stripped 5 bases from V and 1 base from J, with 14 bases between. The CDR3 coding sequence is TGTGCCAGCAGTCGCCATGACAGCTCGAACACTGAAGCTTTCTTT. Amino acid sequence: CASSRHDSSNTEAFF.

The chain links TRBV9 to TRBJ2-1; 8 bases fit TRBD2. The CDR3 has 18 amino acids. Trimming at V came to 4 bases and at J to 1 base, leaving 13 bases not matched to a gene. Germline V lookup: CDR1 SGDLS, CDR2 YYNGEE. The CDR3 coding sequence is TGTGCCAGCAGCCTCTCGTCGGGACTAGGGTTTTCCTACAATGAGCAGTTCTTC. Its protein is CASSLSSGLGFSYNEQFF.

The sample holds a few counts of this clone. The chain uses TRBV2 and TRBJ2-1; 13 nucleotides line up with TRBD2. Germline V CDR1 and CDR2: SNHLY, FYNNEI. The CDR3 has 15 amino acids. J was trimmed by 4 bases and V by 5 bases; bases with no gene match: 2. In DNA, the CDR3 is TGTGCCAGCAGTCCACTAGCGGGAGGGTACAATGAGCAGTTCTTC. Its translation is CASSPLAGGYNEQFF.

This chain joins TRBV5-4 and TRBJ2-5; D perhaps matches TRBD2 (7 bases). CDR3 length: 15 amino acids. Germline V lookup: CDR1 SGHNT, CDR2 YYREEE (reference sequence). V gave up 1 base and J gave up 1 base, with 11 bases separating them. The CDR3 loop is CASSLRGGVQETQYF. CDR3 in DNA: TGTGCCAGCAGCTTGAGGGGGGGGGTCCAAGAGACCCAGTACTTC.

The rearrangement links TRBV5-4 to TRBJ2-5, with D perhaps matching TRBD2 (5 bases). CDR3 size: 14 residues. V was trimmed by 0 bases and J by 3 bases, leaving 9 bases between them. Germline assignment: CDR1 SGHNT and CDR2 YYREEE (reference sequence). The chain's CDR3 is CASSLGRREETQYF. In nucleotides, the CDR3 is TGTGCCAGCAGCTTGGGCAGGCGGGAAGAGACCCAGTACTTC.

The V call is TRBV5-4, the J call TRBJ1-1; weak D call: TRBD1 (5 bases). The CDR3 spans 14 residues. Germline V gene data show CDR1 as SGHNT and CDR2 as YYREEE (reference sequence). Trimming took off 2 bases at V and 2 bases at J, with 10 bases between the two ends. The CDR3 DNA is TGTGCCAGCAGCTTCGCAGGACAAAACACTGAAGCTTTCTTT. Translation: CASSFAGQNTEAFF.

CDR3 region: CASSTTTHNEQFF. DNA of the CDR3: TGTGCCAGCAGCACCACTACCCACAATGAGCAGTTCTTC. The chain links TRBV6-2 or TRBV6-3 to TRBJ2-1; D remains ambiguous. Germline loops: CDR1 MNHEY, CDR2 SVGEGT. V was shortened by 6 bases and J by 5 bases, with 11 bases between the two germline ends. This CDR3 region has 13 residues.

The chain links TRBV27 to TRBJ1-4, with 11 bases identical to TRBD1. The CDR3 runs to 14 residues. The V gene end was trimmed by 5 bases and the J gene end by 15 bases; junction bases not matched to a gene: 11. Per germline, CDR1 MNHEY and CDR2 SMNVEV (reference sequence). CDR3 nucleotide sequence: TGTGCCAGCAGTACATCGGACAGGGGGCGATTCGTGTTTTTT. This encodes CASSTSDRGRFVFF.

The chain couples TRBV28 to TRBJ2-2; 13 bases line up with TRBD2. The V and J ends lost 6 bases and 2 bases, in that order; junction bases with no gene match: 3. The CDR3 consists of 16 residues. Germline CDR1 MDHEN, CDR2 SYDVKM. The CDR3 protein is CASRGLAGTNTGELFF. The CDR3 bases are TGTGCCAGCAGGGGACTAGCGGGGACTAACACCGGGGAGCTGTTTTTT.

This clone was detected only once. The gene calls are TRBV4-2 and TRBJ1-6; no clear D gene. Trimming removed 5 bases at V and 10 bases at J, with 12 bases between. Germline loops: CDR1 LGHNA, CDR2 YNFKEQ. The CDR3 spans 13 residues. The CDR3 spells CASSEGRESPLHF. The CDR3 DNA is TGTGCCAGCAGCGAAGGGAGGGAATCACCCCTCCACTTT.

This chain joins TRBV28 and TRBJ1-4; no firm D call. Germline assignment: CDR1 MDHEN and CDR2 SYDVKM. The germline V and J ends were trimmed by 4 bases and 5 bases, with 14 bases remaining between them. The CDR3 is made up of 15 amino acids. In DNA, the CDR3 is TGTGCCAGCAGTTCCCCGGGAGAAGCGAATGAAAAACTGTTTTTT. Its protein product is CASSSPGEANEKLFF.

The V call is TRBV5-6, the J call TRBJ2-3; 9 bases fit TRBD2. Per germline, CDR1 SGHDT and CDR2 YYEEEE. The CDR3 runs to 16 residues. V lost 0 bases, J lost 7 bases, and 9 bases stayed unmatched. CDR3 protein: CASSLVPSGTQYTQYF. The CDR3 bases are TGTGCCAGCAGCTTGGTACCTAGCGGGACCCAATATACGCAGTATTTT.

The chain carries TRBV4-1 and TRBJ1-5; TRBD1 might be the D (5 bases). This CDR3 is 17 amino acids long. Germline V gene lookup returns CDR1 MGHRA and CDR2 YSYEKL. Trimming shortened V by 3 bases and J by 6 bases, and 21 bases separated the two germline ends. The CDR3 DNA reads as TGCGCCAGCAGCCACCTAACCCACAGCGCGGGGGGTCAGCCCCAGCATTTT. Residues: CASSHLTHSAGGQPQHF.

CDR3 nucleotide sequence: TGTGCCAGCTTACCAGGGTTGGGAAATGGCTACACCTTC. This translates into CASLPGLGNGYTF. The genes are TRBV12-3 or TRBV12-4 and TRBJ1-2, with D possibly matching TRBD1 (5 bases). Trimming shortened V by 8 bases and J by 6 bases, and 16 bases separated the two germline ends. The length of the CDR3 is 13 residues.

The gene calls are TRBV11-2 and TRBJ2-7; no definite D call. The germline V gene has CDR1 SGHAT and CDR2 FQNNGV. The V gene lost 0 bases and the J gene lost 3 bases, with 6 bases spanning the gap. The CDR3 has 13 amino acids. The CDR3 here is CASSLEAVYEQYV. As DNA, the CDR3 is TGTGCCAGCAGCTTAGAGGCAGTCTACGAGCAGTACGTC.

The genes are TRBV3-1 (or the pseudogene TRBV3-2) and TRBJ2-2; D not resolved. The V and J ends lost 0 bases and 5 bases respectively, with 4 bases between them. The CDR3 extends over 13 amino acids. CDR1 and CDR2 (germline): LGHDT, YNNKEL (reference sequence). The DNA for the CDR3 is TGTGCCAGCAGCCAAGACAGGACCGGGGAGCTGTTTTTT. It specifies CASSQDRTGELFF.

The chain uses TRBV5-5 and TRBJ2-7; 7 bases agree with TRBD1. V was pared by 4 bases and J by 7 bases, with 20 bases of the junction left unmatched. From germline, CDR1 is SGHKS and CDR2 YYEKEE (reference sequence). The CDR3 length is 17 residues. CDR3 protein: CASSLDPDRDLPVEQYF. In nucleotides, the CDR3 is TGTGCCAGCAGCCTGGACCCTGACAGGGACCTACCTGTGGAGCAGTACTTC.

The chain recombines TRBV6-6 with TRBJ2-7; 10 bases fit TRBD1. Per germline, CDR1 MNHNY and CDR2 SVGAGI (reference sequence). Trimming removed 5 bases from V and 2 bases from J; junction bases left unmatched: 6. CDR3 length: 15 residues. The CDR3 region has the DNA TGTGCCAGCAGTCCGGCGGGACAGGGGACCTACGAGCAGTACTTC. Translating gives CASSPAGQGTYEQYF.

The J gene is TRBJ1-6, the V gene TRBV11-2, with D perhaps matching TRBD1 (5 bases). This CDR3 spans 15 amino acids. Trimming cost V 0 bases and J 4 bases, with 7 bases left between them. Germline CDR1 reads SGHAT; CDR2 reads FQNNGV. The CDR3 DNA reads TGTGCCAGCAGCTTAGACCCAGGGTATAATTCACCCCTCCACTTT. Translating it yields CASSLDPGYNSPLHF. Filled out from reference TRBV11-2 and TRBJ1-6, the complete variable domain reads EAGVAQSPRYKIIEKRQSVAFWCNPISGHATLYWYQQILGQGPKLLIQFQNNGVVDDSQLPKDRFSAERLKGVDSTLKIQPAKLEDSAVYLCASSLDPGYNSPLHFGNGTRLTVT.

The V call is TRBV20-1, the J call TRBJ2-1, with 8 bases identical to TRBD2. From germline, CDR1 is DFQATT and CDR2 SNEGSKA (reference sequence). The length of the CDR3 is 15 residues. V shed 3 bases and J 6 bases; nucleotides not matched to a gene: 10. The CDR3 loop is CSASERSLAANEQFF. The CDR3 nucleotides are TGCAGTGCTAGTGAACGGTCACTAGCGGCCAATGAGCAGTTCTTC.

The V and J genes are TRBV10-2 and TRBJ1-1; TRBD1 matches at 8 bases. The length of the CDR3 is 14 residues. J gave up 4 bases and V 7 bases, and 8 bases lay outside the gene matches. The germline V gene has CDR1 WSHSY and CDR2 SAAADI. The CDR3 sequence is CASTPGQGGTEAFF. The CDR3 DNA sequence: TGCGCCAGCACCCCTGGACAGGGCGGCACTGAAGCTTTCTTT.

For the CDR3, the DNA is TGTGCCAGCAGTCCCGCCGGGACAGGGAGTACGAGTGGCTACACCTTC. As protein: CASSPAGTGSTSGYTF. This chain connects TRBV7-2 to TRBJ1-2; 9 bases match TRBD1. Germline values: CDR1 SGHTA, CDR2 FQGNSA. With 6 bases clipped from V and 7 bases from J, the junction kept 15 bases outside the gene matches. The CDR3 covers 16 residues.

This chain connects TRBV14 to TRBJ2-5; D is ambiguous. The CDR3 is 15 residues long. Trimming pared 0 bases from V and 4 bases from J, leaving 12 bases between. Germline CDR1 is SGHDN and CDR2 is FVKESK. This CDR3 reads CASSQEPVFAETQYF. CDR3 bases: TGTGCCAGCAGCCAAGAACCAGTATTCGCAGAGACCCAGTACTTC.